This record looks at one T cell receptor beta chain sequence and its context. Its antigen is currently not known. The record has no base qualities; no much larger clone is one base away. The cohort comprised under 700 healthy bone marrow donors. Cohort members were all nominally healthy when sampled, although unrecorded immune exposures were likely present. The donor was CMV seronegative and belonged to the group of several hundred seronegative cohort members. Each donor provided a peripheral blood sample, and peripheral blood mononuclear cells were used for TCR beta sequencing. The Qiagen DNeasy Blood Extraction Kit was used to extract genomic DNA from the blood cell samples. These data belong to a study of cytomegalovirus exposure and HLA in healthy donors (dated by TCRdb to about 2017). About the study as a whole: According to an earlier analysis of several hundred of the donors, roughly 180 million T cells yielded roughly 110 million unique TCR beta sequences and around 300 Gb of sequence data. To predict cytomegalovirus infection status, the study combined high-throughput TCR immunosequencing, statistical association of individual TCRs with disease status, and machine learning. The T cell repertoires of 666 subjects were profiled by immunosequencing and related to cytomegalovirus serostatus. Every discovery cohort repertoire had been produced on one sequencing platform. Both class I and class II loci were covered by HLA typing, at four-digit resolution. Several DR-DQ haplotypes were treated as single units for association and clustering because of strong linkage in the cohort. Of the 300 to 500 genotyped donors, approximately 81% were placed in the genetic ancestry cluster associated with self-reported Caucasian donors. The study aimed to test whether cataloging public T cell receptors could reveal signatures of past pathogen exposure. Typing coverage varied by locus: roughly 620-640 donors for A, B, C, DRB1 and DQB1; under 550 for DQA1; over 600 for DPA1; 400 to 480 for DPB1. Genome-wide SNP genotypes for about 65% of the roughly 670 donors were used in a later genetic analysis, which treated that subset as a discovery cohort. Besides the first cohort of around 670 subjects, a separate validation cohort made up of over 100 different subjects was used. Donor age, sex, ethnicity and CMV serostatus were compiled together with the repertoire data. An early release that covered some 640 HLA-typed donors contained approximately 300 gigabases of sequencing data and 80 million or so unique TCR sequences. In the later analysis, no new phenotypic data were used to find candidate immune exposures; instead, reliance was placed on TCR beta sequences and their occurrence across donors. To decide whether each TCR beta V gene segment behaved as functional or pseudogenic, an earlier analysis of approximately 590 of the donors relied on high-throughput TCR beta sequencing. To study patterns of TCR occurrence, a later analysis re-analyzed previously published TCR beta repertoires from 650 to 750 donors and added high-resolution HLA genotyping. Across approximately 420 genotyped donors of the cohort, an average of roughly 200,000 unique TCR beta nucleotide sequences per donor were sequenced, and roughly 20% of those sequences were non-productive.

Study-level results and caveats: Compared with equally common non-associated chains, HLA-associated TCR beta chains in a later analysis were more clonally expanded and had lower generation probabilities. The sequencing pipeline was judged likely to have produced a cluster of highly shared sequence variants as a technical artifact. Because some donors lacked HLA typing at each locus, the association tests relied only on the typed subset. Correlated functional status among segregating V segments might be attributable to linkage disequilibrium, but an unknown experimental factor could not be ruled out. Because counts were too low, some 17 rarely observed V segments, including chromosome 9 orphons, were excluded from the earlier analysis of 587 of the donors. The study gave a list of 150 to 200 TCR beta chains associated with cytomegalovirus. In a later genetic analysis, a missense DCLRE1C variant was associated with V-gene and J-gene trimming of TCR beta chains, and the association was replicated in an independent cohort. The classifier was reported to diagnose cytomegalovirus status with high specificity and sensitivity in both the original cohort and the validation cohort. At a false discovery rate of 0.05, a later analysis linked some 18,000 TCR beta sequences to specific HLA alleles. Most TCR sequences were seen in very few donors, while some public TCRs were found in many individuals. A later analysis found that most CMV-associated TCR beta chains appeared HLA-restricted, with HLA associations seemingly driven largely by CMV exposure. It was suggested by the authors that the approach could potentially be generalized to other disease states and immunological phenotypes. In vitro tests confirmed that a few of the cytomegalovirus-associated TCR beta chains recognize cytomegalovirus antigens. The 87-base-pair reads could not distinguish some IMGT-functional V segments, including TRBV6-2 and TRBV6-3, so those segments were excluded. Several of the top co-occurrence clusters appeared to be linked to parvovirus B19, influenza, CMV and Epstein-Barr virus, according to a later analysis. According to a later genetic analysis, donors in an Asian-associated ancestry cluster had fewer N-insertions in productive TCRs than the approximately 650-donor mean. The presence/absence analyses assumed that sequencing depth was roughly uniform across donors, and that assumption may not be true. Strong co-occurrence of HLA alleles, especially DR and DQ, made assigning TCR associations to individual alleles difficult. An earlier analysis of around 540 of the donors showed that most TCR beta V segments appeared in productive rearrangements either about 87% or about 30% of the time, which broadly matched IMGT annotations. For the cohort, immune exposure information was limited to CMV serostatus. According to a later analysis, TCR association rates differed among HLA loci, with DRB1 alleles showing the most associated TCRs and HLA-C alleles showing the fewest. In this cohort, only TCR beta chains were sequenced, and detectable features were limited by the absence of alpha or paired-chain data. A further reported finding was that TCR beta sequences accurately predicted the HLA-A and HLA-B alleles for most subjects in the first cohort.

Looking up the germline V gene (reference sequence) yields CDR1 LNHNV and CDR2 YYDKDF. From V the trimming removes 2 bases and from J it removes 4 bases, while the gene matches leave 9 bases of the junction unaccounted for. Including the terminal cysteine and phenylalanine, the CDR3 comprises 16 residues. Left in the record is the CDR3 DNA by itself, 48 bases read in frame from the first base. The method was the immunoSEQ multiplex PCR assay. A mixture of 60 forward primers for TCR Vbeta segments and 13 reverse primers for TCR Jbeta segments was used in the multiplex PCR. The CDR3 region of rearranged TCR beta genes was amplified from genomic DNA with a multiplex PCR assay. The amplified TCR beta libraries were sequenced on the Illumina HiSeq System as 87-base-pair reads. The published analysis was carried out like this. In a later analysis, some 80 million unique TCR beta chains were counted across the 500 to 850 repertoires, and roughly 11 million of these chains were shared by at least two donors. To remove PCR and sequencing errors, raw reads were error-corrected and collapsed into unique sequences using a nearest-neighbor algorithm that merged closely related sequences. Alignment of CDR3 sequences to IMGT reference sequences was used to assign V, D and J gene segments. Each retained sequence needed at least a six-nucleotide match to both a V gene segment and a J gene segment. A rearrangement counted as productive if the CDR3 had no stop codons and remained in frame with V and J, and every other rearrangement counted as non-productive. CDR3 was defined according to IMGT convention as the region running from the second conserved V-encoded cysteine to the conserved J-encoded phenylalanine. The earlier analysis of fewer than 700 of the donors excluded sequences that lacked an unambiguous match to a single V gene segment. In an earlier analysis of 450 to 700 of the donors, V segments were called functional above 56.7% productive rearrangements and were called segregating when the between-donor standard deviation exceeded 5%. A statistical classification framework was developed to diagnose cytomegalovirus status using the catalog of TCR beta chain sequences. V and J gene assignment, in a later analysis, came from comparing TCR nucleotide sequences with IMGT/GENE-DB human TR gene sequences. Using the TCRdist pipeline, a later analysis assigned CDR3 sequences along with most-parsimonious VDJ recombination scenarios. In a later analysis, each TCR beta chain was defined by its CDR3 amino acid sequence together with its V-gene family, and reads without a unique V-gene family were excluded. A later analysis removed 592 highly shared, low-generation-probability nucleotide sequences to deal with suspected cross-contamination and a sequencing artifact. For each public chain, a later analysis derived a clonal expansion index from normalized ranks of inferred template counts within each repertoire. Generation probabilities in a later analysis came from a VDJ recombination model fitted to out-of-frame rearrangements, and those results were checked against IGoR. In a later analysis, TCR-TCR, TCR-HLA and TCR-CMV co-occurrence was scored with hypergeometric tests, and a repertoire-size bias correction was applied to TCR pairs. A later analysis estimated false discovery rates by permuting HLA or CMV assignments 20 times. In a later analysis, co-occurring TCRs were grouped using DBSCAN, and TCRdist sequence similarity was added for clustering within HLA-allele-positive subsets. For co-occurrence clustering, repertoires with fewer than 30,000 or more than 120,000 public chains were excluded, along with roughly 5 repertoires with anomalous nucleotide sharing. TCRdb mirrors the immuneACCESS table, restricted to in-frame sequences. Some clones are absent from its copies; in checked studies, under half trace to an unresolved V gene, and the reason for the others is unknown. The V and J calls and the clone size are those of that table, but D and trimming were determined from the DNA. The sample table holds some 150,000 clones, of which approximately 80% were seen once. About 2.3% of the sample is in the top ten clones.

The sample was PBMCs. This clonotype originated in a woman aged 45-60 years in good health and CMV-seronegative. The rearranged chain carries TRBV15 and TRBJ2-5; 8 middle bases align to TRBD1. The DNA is TGTGCCACCAGCAGATTCTCGACAGGGGCGATAGAGACCCAGTACTTC. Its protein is CATSRFSTGAIETQYF.